This T cell receptor (beta chain) was observed in a study of monozygotic twins with inflammatory bowel disease. From the 5' RACE reads, TCRdb lists one entry per CDR3 protein and no DNA. The sample table sets out some 160,000 distinct CDR3 sequences. Germline-derived CDR1 and CDR2 are SEHNR and FQNEAQ (reference sequence). This CDR3 has 15 residues. The source of this sequence is a human donor with ulcerative colitis or Crohn's disease, or a healthy co-twin of an affected twin (not recorded which). This chain joins TRBV7-9 and TRBJ1-2; checking the TCRdb D call of TRBD1 is not possible without DNA. The material sequenced was blood. The CDR3 sequence is CASSSVGQAHYGYTF.